This TCR beta chain was documented in a study of blood T cell repertoires in COVID-19. Whole-study context: The study drew acute and convalescent COVID-19 samples from the United States, Italy and Spain. PBMCs, B-cell-depleted T cells, or T cells were the source of the cDNA or gDNA that made up the material.

Patients of the Seattle cohort, enrolled during active infection, were followed longitudinally. The V gene's germline CDR1 is GTSNPN and CDR2 SVGIG (reference sequence). Unmatched junction bases numbered 7, after V lost 6 bases and J lost 7 bases. The CDR3 has 13 residues. As processed by the authors: Nucleated cell counts were estimated from reference gene primer amplification. Data came from immunoSEQ multiplex PCR; TCRdb stores just in-frame clones and leaves some out. V, J and clone size derive from that table, while D and trimming were established from the DNA sequence. Here the sample spans approximately 290,000 clones, approximately 89% being singletons.

The rearrangement uses TRBV30 and TRBJ1-5, with TRBD1 matching over 9 bases. The specimen was peripheral blood. This sequence was found in a woman aged 25 to 39 with COVID-19, enrolled during active disease. The CDR3 coding sequence is TGTGCCTGCCGGGACAGGGATTTGCAGCCCCAGCATTTT. This codes for CACRDRDLQPQHF.